Shown below are 14 T cell receptor beta chains from a single sample sequenced in a study of shared clonotypes between healthy human individuals. This table comes from immunoSEQ multiplex PCR, and its TCRdb copy is limited to in-frame clones, with some not included. Of about 2.5 million clones listed, 85% to 95% were seen once; the top ten hold around 0.35%. Sequencing input: naive CD4+ T cells from PBMCs. Subset denoted: CD45RA+ positively selected. These TCRs come from a man aged 18 to 29 in good health. Some clones in this sample may be carry-over from other donors' samples.

The table lists this clone with a count of one. The chain combines TRBV5-1 with TRBJ2-7; TRBD1 agrees at 8 bases. Germline-derived CDR1 and CDR2 are SGHRS and YFSETQ. Trimming cost V 5 bases and J 7 bases; bases outside gene matches: 8. This CDR3 has 13 residues. In nucleotides, the CDR3 is TGCGCCAGCAGTACGACAGGGGTCGGGGAGCAGTACTTC. Its protein product is CASSTTGVGEQYF. Complete variable domain (other parts from reference TRBV5-1 and TRBJ2-7): KAGVTQTPRYLIKTRGQQVTLSCSPISGHRSVSWYQQTPGQGLQFLFEYFSETQRNKGNFPGRFSGRQFSNSRSEMNVSTLELGDSALYLCASSTTGVGEQYFGPGTRLTVT.

The rearrangement joins TRBV11-2 to TRBJ2-1; tentatively, D is TRBD2 (5 bases). V lost 0 bases and J lost 9, with 21 bases in between. The CDR3 has 17 residues. CDR1 is SGHAT, CDR2 FQNNGV, per germline. The CDR3 sequence is CASSLEISAGFGSEQFF. CDR3 DNA sequence: TGTGCCAGCAGCTTAGAGATCTCGGCGGGTTTCGGAAGTGAGCAGTTCTTC.

This chain joins TRBV4-2 and TRBJ2-5; tentatively, D is TRBD2 (5 bases). The CDR3 spans 14 residues. Germline CDR1 reads LGHNA; CDR2 reads YNFKEQ. The V gene lost 3 bases and the J gene lost 0 bases, with 8 bases spanning the gap. In DNA form, the CDR3 reads TGTGCCAGCAGCCAGGGAGCGGACCAAGAGACCCAGTACTTC. Amino acids: CASSQGADQETQYF.

In the case of this clone: Within the sample, other DNA sequences also encode this same CDR3. The genes are TRBV7-9 and TRBJ2-3; 9 bases are shared with TRBD1. J gave up 3 bases and V 5 bases, and 3 bases lay outside the gene matches. This CDR3 contains 14 residues. Germline CDR1 SEHNR, CDR2 FQNEAQ (reference sequence). CDR3 protein: CASSLDRGTDTQYF. The DNA for the CDR3 is TGTGCCAGCAGCCTCGACAGGGGGACAGATACGCAGTATTTT.

This clone was counted once. The chain uses TRBV28 and TRBJ2-5; the match to TRBD1 covers 9 bases. The V and J ends lost 5 bases and 5 bases, in that order; junction bases with no gene match: 9. CDR1 is MDHEN, CDR2 SYDVKM, per germline. The CDR3 loop spans 15 amino acids. Here the CDR3 reads CASSIAGTGLETQYF. The CDR3 DNA is TGTGCCAGCAGTATAGCCGGGACAGGGCTGGAGACCCAGTACTTC.

The V call is TRBV5-1, the J call TRBJ2-5; TRBD2 aligns across 11 bases. V shed 4 bases and J 4 bases; nucleotides not matched to a gene: 3. In germline, CDR1 is SGHRS, CDR2 YFSETQ. This CDR3 comprises 14 residues. The CDR3 sequence is CASSEGTSGETQYF. CDR3 in DNA: TGCGCCAGCAGCGAGGGGACTAGCGGAGAGACCCAGTACTTC. The full variable domain, completed using reference TRBV5-1 and TRBJ2-5, is KAGVTQTPRYLIKTRGQQVTLSCSPISGHRSVSWYQQTPGQGLQFLFEYFSETQRNKGNFPGRFSGRQFSNSRSEMNVSTLELGDSALYLCASSEGTSGETQYFGPGTRLLVL.

This clone was seen just once. This chain connects TRBV28 to TRBJ1-2; TRBD1 is a possible D gene (6 bases). CDR3 size: 15 residues. Looked up from germline, CDR1 is MDHEN and CDR2 is SYDVKM. V was shortened by 2 bases and J by 8 bases, with 18 bases between the two germline ends. The CDR3 spells CASSLMPPDSLGYTF. The CDR3 nucleotides are TGTGCCAGCAGTTTAATGCCCCCGGACAGTTTGGGCTACACCTTC.

This chain connects TRBV5-6 to TRBJ1-5; TRBD1 agrees at 8 bases. The V segment lost 0 bases and the J segment 4 bases; nucleotides outside the gene matches: 3. Germline values: CDR1 SGHDT, CDR2 YYEEEE. The CDR3 runs 15 residues. Here the CDR3 DNA reads TGTGCCAGCAGCTTGGGGACAGGGCCAAATCAGCCCCAGCATTTT. Amino acids: CASSLGTGPNQPQHF.

This chain connects TRBV29-1 to TRBJ1-1, with 7 bases matching TRBD1. The germline gives CDR1 SQVTM, CDR2 ANQGSEA. The ends lost 6 bases at V and 1 base at J; junction bases unmatched: 8. The CDR3 extends over 14 amino acids. The CDR3, as DNA: TGCAGCGTAGGGCGACAGGGCTCGAACACTGAAGCTTTCTTT. This encodes CSVGRQGSNTEAFF.

The CDR3 sequence: CASSEGQGDQPQHF. For the CDR3, the DNA is TGTGCCAGCAGTGAGGGACAGGGGGATCAGCCCCAGCATTTT. The chain uses TRBV6-1 and TRBJ1-5; 11 nucleotides line up with TRBD1. The CDR3 length is 14 residues. Germline V gene lookup returns CDR1 MNHNS and CDR2 SASEGT. V lost 3 bases, J lost 5 bases, and 0 bases stayed unmatched.

This clone was counted once. This sequence joins TRBV6-5 and TRBJ2-7; D unclear. Germline V gives CDR1 MNHEY, CDR2 SVGAGI. Trimming cost V 8 bases and J 0 bases, with 8 bases left between them. The CDR3 has 12 amino acids. CDR3 amino acids: CASGWVSYEQYF. For the CDR3, the DNA is TGTGCCAGCGGGTGGGTCTCCTACGAGCAGTACTTC.

This chain joins TRBV18 and TRBJ1-3; no firm D call. Germline CDR1 is KGHSH and CDR2 is LQKENI. Trimming pared 3 bases from V and 0 bases from J, leaving 12 bases between. The CDR3 runs 16 residues. CDR3 residues: CASSPQSQVSGNTIYF. CDR3 DNA: TGTGCCAGCTCACCCCAGTCCCAAGTCTCTGGAAACACCATATATTTT. The full variable domain, its missing parts supplied by reference TRBV18 and TRBJ1-3, is NAGVMQNPRHLVRRRGQEARLRCSPMKGHSHVYWYRQLPEEGLKFMVYLQKENIIDESGMPKERFSAEFPKEGPSILRIQQVVRGDSAAYFCASSPQSQVSGNTIYFGEGSWLTVV.

The gene calls are TRBV19 and TRBJ1-2; D unclear. V lost 5 bases to trimming and J lost 5 bases, with 12 bases between them. The CDR3 length is 13 residues. Looked up from germline, CDR1 is LNHDA and CDR2 is SQIVND (reference sequence). CDR3 nucleotide sequence: TGTGCCAGTAGTGAAGGCCGTGGGTATGGCTACACCTTC. Amino acids: CASSEGRGYGYTF.

In the case of this clone: At one boundary the junction diverges from the germline segment, which might be a read error. The chain is built from TRBV9 and TRBJ2-7, with no clear D. This CDR3 spans 9 amino acids. Germline-derived CDR1 and CDR2 are SGDLS and YYNGEE. The CDR3 reads CASSVEGLF. The CDR3 coding sequence is TGTGCCAGCAGCGTAGAGGGCCTCTTC.